This T cell receptor beta chain was found in a study of shared clonotypes between healthy human individuals (dated by TCRdb to about 2020). A note on the overall study: A few men and two women, aged 18 to 49 years, made up the cohort. Libraries were prepared and TCR repertoires were sequenced by different laboratories using diverse techniques, in order to increase sequencing depth and limit assay-specific biases. Between about 0.94 and 8.9 billion PBMCs per donor were obtained by leukapheresis. To estimate repertoire size and how much clonotypes are shared between individuals, the study performed deep sequencing of blood TCR repertoires from roughly five healthy adults. Per donor, three plates each were used for CD4 naive and CD4 memory, two for CD8 naive, and one for CD8 memory. The study at large found these results: Incomplete sequencing was indicated by rarefaction of sorted-subset datasets, despite the large sequencing depth. The genetic and exposure-history diversity represented was limited by the small number of donors. Pairwise subsampling indicated that sequencing depth was expected to affect the degree of clonotype sharing among donors. Sampling was restricted to blood, and TCR repertoires in tissues likely differ from the TCR repertoires found in blood. When four donors were compared, the shared fraction of clonotypes was 5% to 6.5% for naive CD4, 3.5% for naive CD8, 2% to 2.5% for memory CD4, and roughly 0.4% for memory CD8. Clonotypes shared by all four sorted-subset donors showed higher generation probabilities than non-shared clonotypes. Estimated clonotype richness was generally larger for naive than for memory subsets.

With respect to this clone: What antigen it recognizes has not been identified. There are no base qualities to consult, and no much larger clone falls within one base. The same CDR3 arises from other DNA sequences in this sample as well.

TCR CDR3 regions were amplified from genomic DNA by multiplex PCR using the deep immunoSEQ assay. For each cell subset, the extracted genomic DNA was distributed evenly across all wells of several immunoSEQ 96-well plates, and each plate served as one replicate. For sorted subsets, each replicate PCR was loaded with approximately 0.2 ug genomic DNA, equivalent to 25,000 to 35,000 T cell genomes. Purified libraries were measured with a Qubit 3.0 fluorometer, size-checked on a Bioanalyzer 2100, and measured again with the KAPA Library Quantification kit. A separate single-read 150-cycle Illumina NextSeq 550 flow cell was used to sequence each immunoSEQ 96-well plate. On the authors' methods: The immunoSEQ output contained only junctional sequences without quality scores, so filtering could not match that applied to full-length reads. Sequences were annotated with PyIR, a Python wrapper for IgBLAST v1.9, using IMGT germline references to assign V/J genes and CDR3. Reads were removed for weak V/J assignments (E-value above 1e-6), missing CDR3, stop codons, out-of-frame junctions, or ambiguous translated residues. V3J clonotypes were defined as sequences sharing the same inferred V gene, J gene, and CDR3 amino acid sequence. Percentage overlap between repertoires was calculated by dividing the number of shared unique clonotypes by the size of the smaller repertoire. RTK rarefaction, the Chao1 estimator, and Recon v2.1 estimates of unobserved clonotypes were used to assess repertoire richness. Generation probabilities were computed with OLGA for all TCRbeta clonotypes obtained by the gDNA method from a handful of donors. The source is immuneACCESS, and TCRdb retained only in-frame sequences with V and J called. Part of the clones is not carried over; for the studies checked, unresolved V genes explain less than half of this, and the remainder is unexplained. Clone size and the V and J calls come from that table; the DNA yielded D and trimming. This sample has about 1,800,000 clones in its table, and about 95% of those were observed once. The biggest ten clones account for 1% to 1.5% of the sample.

Trimming removed 0 bases from V and 5 bases from J; the gene matches leave 4 bases unexplained. Per the germline V gene, SGDLS is the CDR1 and YYNGEE is the CDR2. The CDR3 spans 14 residues, from the cysteine through the phenylalanine. Of the read, only the CDR3 DNA is kept; its 42 bases are in frame from base 1. CD8 naive samples were CD45RO-negative cells positively selected for CCR7, giving a CD45RA+CCR7+ population that excluded TemRA cells. The donors were healthy, HIV-negative adults who had no recently reported acute infections or vaccinations. Every donor was a Caucasian adult residing in Nashville, Tennessee, USA. After blood collection by leukapheresis, PBMCs were isolated using Ficoll-Histopaque density gradient centrifugation and then cryopreserved in the vapor phase of liquid nitrogen. Analytical flow cytometry was used to check the purity and quantity of each magnetically sorted T cell population. Genomic DNA was isolated from every sorted fraction and measured by UV absorbance on a Nanodrop 2000c.

The sequencing input was naive CD8+ T cells sorted from blood. Read against the paper, the sample's cell subset or site label means: CD45RA+CCR7+. The chain is made from TRBV9 and TRBJ2-5; 7 bases in the junction line up with TRBD2. This TCR was recovered from a man between 18 and 35 years old in good health. The DNA sequence is given as TGTGCCAGCAGCGTAGGCGGGAGCGGGGAGACCCAGTACTTC. The translation is CASSVGGSGETQYF.